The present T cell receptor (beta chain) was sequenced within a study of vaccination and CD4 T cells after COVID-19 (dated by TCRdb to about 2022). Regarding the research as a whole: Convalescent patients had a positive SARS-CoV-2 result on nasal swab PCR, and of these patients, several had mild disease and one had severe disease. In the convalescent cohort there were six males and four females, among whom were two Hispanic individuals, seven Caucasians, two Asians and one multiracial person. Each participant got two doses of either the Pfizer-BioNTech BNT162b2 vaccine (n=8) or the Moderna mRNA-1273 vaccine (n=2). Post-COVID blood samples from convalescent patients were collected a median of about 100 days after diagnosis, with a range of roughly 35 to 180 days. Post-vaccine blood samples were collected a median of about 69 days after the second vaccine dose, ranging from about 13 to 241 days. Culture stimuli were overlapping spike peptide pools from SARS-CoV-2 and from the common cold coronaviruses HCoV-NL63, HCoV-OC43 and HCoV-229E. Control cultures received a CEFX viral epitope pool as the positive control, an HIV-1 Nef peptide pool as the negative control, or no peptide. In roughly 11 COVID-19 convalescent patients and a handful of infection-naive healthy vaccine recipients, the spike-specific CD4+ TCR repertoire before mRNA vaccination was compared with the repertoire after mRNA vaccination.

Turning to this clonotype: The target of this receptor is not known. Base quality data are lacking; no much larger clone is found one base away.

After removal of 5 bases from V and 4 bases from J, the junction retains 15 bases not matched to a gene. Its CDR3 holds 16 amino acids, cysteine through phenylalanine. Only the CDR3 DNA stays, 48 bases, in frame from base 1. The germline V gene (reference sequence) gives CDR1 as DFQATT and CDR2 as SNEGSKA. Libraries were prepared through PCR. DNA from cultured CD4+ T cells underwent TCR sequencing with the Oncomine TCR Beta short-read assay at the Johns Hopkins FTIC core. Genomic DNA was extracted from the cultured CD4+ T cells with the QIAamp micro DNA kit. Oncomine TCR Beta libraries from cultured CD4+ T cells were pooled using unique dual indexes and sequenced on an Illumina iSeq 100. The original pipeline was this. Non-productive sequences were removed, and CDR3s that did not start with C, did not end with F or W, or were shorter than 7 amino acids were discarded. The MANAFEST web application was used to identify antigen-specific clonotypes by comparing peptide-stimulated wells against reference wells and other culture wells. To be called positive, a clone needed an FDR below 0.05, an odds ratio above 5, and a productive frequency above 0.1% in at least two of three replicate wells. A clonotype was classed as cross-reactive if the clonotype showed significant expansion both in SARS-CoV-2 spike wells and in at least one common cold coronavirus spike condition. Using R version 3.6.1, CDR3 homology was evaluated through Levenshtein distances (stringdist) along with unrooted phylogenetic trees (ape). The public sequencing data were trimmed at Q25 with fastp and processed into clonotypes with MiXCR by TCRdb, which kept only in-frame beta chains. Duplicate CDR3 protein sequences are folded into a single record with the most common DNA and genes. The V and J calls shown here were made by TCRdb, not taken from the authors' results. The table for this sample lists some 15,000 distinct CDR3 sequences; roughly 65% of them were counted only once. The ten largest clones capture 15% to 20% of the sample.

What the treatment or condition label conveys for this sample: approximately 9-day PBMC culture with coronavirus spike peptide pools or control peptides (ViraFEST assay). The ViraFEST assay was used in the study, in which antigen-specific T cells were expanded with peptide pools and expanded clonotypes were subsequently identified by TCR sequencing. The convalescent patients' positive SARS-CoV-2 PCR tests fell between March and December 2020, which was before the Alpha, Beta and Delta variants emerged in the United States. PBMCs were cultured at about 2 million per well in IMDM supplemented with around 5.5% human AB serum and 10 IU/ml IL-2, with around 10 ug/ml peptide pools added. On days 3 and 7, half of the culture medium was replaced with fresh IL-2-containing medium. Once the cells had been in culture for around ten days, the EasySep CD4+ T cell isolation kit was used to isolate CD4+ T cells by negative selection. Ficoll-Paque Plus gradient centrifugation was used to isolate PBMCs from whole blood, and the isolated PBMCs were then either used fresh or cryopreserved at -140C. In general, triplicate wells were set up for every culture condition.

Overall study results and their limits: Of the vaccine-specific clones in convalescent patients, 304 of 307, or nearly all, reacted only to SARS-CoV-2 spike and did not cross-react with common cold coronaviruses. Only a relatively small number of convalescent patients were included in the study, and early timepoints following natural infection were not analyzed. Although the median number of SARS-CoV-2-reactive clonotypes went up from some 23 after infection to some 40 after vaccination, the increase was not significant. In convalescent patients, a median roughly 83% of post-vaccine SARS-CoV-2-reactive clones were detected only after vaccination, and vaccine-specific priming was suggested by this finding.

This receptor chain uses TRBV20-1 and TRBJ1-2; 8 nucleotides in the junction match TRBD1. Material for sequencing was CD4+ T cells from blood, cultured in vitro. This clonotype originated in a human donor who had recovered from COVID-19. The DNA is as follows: TGCAGTGCTTCGGAAGCTCAGGGGGCCGGGGGCTATGGCTACACCTTC. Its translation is CSASEAQGAGGYGYTF.